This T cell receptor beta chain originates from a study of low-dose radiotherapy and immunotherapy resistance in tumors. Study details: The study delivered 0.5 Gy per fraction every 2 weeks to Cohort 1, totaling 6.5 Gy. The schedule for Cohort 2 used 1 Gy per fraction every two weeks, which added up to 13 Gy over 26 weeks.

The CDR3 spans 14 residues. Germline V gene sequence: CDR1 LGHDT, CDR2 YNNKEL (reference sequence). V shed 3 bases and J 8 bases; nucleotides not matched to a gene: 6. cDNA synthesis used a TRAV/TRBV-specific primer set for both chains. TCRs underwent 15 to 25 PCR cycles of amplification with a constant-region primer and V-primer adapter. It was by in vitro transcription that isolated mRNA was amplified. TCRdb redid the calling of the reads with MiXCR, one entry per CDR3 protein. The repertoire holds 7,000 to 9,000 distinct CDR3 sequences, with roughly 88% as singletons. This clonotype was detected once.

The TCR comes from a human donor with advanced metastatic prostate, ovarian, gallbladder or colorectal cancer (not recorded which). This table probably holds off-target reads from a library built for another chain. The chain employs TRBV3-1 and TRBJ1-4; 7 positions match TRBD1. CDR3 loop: CASSQRGPDEKLFF. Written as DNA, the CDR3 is TGTGCCAGCAGCCAGAGGGGGCCGGACGAAAAACTGTTTTTT.